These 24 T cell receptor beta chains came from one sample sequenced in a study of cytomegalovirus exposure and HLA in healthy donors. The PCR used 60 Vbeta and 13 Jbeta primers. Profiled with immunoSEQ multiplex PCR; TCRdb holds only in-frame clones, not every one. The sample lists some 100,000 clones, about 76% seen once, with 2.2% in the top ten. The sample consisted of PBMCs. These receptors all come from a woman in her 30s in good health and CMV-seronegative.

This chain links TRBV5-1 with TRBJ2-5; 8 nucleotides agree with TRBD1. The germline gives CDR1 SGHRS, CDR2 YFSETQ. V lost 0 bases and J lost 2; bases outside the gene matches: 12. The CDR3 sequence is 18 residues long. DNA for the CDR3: TGCGCCAGCAGCTTGGGGACAGGGCGTCGCTGGCTTCAAGAGACCCAGTACTTC. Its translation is CASSLGTGRRWLQETQYF. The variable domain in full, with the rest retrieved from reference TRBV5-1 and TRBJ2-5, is KAGVTQTPRYLIKTRGQQVTLSCSPISGHRSVSWYQQTPGQGLQFLFEYFSETQRNKGNFPGRFSGRQFSNSRSEMNVSTLELGDSALYLCASSLGTGRRWLQETQYFGPGTRLLVL.

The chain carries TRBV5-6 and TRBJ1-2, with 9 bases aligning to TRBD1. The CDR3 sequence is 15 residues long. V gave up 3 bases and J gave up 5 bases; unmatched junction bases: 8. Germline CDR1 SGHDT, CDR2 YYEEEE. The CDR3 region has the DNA TGTGCCAGCAGCTCAAACAGGGGGCCGAAGTATGGCTACACCTTC. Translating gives CASSSNRGPKYGYTF.

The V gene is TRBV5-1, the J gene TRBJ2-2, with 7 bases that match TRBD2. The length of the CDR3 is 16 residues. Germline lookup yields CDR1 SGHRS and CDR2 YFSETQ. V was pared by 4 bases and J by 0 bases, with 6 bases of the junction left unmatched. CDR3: CASSPMAGANTGELFF. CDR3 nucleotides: TGCGCCAGCAGCCCAATGGCGGGAGCGAACACCGGGGAGCTGTTTTTT.

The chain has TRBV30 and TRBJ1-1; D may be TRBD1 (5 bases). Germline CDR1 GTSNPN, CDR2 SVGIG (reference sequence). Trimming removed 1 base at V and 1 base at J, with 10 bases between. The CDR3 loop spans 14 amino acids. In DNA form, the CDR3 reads TGTGCCTGGAGTGGCAGGGAAAGGAACACTGAAGCTTTCTTT. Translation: CAWSGRERNTEAFF.

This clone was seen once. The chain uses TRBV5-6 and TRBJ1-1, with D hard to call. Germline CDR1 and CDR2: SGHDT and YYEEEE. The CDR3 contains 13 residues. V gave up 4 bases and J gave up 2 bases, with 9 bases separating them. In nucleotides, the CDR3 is TGTGCCAGCAGCGGACTGTCTAACACTGAAGCTTTCTTT. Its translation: CASSGLSNTEAFF.

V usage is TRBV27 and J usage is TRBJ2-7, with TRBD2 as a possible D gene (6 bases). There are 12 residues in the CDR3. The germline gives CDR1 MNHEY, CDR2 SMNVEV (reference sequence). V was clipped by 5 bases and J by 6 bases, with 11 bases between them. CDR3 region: CASSPLGGEQYF. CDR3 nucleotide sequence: TGTGCCAGCAGTCCATTGGGAGGCGAGCAGTACTTC.

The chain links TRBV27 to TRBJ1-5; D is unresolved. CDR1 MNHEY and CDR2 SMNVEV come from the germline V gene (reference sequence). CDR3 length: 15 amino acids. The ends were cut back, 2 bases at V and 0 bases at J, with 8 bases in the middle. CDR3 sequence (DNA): TGTGCCAGCAGTTTAGAGGGATATAGCAATCAGCCCCAGCATTTT. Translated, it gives CASSLEGYSNQPQHF.

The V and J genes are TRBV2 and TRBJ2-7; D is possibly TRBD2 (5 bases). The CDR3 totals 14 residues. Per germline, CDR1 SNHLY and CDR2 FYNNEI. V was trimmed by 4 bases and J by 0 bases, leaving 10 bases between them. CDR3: CASSGRDYSYEQYF. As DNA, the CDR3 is TGTGCCAGCAGTGGCAGAGACTACTCCTACGAGCAGTACTTC.

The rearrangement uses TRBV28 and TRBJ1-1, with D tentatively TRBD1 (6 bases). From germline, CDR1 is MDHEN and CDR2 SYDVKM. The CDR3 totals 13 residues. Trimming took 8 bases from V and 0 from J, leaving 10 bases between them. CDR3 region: CASHRDMNTEAFF. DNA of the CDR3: TGTGCCAGCCACAGGGATATGAACACTGAAGCTTTCTTT.

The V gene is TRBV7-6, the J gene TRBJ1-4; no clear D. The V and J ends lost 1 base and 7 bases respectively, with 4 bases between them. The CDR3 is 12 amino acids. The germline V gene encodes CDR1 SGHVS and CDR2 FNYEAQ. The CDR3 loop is CASSLDSEKLFF. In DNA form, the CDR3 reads TGTGCCAGCAGCTTAGACAGTGAAAAACTGTTTTTT.

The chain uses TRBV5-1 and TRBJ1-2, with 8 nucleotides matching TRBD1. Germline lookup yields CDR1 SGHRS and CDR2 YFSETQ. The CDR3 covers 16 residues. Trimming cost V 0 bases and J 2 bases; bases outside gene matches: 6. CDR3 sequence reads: CASSLGGQELNYGYTF. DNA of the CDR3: TGCGCCAGCAGCTTGGGGGGACAGGAGTTAAACTATGGCTACACCTTC. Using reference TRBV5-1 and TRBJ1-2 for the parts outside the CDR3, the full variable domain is KAGVTQTPRYLIKTRGQQVTLSCSPISGHRSVSWYQQTPGQGLQFLFEYFSETQRNKGNFPGRFSGRQFSNSRSEMNVSTLELGDSALYLCASSLGGQELNYGYTFGSGTRLTVV.

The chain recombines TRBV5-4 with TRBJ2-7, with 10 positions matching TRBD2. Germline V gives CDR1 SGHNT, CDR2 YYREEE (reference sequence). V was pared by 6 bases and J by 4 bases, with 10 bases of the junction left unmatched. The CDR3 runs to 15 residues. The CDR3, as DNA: TGTGCCAGCACCAACTTACTAGCGGGAAAATACGAGCAGTACTTC. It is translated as CASTNLLAGKYEQYF.

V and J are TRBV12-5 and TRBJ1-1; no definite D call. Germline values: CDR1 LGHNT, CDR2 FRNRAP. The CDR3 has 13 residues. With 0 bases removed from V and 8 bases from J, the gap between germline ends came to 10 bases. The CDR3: CASGLVIGLEAFF. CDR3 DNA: TGTGCTAGTGGTTTGGTAATTGGTCTAGAAGCTTTCTTT.

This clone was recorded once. CDR3 nucleotide sequence: TGTGCCATCAGGGACACAGGGGGCCGCACTGAAGCTTTCTTT. It yields the protein CAIRDTGGRTEAFF. The chain employs TRBV10-3 and TRBJ1-1; 9 bases align to TRBD1. After removal of 6 bases from V and 4 bases from J, the junction contained 6 bases not matched to a gene. Germline CDR1 ENHRY, CDR2 SYGVKD. This CDR3 comprises 14 residues.

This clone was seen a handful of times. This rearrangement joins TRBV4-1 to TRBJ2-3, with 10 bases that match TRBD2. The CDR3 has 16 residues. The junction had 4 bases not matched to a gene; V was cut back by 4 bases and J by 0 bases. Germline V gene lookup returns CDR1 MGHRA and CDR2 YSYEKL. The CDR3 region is CASSPGTSDSTDTQYF. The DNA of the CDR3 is TGCGCCAGCAGCCCCGGGACTAGCGATAGCACAGATACGCAGTATTTT.

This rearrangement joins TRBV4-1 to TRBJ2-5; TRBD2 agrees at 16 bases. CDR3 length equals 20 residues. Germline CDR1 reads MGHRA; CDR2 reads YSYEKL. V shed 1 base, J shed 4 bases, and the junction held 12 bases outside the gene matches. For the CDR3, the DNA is TGCGCCAGCAGCCAAGGGGCCCTGGGACTAGCGGGAGGGCCCAGAGAGACCCAGTACTTC. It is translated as CASSQGALGLAGGPRETQYF.

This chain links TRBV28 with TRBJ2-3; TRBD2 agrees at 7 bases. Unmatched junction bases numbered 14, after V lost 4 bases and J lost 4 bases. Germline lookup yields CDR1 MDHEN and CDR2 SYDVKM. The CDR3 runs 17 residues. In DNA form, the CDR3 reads TGTGCCAGCAGTTCAGCGGGACTTTCGGTTCGGGCAGATACGCAGTATTTT. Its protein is CASSSAGLSVRADTQYF.

The chain's CDR3 is CASSFVGGLYTF. Written as DNA, the CDR3 is TGTGCCAGCAGTTTTGTGGGGGGGCTGTACACCTTC. The genes are TRBV27 and TRBJ1-2, with D perhaps TRBD1 (6 bases). Trimming shortened V by 3 bases and J by 11 bases, and 13 bases separated the two germline ends. The CDR3 extends over 12 amino acids. Germline CDR1 reads MNHEY; CDR2 reads SMNVEV (reference sequence).

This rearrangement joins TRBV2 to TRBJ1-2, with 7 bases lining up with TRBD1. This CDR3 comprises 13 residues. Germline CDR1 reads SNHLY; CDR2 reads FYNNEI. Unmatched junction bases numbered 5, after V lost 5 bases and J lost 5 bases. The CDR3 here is CASSWDSEYGYTF. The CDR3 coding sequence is TGTGCCAGCAGTTGGGACAGCGAGTATGGCTACACCTTC.

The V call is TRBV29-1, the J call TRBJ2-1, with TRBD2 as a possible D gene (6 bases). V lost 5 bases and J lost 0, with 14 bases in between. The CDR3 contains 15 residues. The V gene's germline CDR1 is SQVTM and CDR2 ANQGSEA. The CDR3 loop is CSVFLRDSSYNEQFF. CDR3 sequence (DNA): TGCAGCGTTTTTCTGCGGGATAGCTCCTACAATGAGCAGTTCTTC.

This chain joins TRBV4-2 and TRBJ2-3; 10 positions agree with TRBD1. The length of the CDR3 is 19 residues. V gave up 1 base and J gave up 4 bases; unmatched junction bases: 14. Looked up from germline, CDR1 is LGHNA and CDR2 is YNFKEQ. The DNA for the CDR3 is TGTGCCAGCAGCCAAGCACTAAGTCCGGGACAGGGGAGGGCAGATACGCAGTATTTT. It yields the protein CASSQALSPGQGRADTQYF.

CDR3 DNA sequence: TGCGCCAGCAGGGAGGATTTAGCGGGAGCGGGAACCGGGGAGCTGTTTTTT. Amino acids: CASREDLAGAGTGELFF. V and J are TRBV5-1 and TRBJ2-2; 9 bases align to TRBD2. J gave up 5 bases and V 5 bases, and 13 bases lay outside the gene matches. CDR1 and CDR2 from the germline V gene are SGHRS and YFSETQ. CDR3 size: 17 residues.

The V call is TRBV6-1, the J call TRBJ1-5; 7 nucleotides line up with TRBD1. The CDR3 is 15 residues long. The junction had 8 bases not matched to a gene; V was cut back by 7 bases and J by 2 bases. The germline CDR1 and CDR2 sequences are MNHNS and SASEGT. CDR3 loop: CASIRDGQGNQPQHF. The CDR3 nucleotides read TGTGCCAGCATTAGGGACGGACAGGGCAATCAGCCCCAGCATTTT.

The DNA of the CDR3 is TGTGCCAGCAGGAATGAGCGGGACTCCTACGAGCAGTACTTC. Translation: CASRNERDSYEQYF. The chain couples TRBV27 to TRBJ2-7; 7 positions agree with TRBD2. Germline V gene sequence: CDR1 MNHEY, CDR2 SMNVEV (reference sequence). The V and J ends lost 6 bases and 0 bases, in that order; junction bases with no gene match: 5. The CDR3 is 14 amino acids.